This TCR beta chain stems from a study of vaccination effects on CD4 cells after COVID-19. Study at large: A median of 72 days separated the second dose and sampling.

In the ViraFEST assay, antigen-specific CD4+ clonotypes were identified by expansion after peptide-pool stimulation. Cultured cells yielded isolated CD4+ T cells after 10 days. Participants received two doses of either the BNT162b2 or mRNA-1273 vaccine. Nucleocapsid antibody tests were negative, and the vaccine recipients had no prior SARS-CoV-2 infection. The authors exchanged half the medium for IL-2 medium on days 3 and 7. Method: immunoSEQ multiplex PCR; TCRdb's copy keeps in-frame clones and lacks some. This table holds under 50,000 clones, just under 85% found once. In germline, CDR1 is LGHNT, CDR2 FRNRAP. The ends lost 6 bases at V and 11 bases at J; junction bases unmatched: 4. This CDR3 comprises 11 residues. This clone was seen just once. The target antigen is unknown.

The rearrangement joins TRBV12-5 to TRBJ1-1, with 9 bases fitting TRBD1. Specimen: CD4+ T cells from PBMCs cultured with HCoV-NL63 spike peptides, collected after COVID-19 vaccination. The clonotype comes from a human donor who received a COVID-19 vaccine. Some clones in this sample may be carry-over from other donors' samples. CDR3 nucleotides: TGTGCTAGTGGCTACAGGGGGCAGGCTTTCTTT. It encodes CASGYRGQAFF.